These 28 T cell receptor beta chains were sequenced from one sample in a study of CD8 T cells in Susac syndrome. Random-hexamer reverse transcription was applied to roughly 0.5 to 1 ug RNA. TCRdb reprocessed the immunoSEQ multiplex PCR reads via MiXCR and lists one record per CDR3 protein. The repertoire consists of approximately 130,000 distinct CDR3 sequences, with roughly 92% occurring once and the leading ten covering more than 0.09%. Sequencing was done on a sample of CD4+ T cells from PBMCs. The receptor set was obtained from a human donor in good health.

V gene TRBV10-3 combines with J gene TRBJ2-7; TRBD1 matches 9 bases. There are 15 residues in the CDR3. Germline-derived CDR1 and CDR2 are ENHRY and SYGVKD. Germline trimming cut 3 bases from V and 3 bases from J; bases unmatched to any gene: 6. The CDR3 loop is CAISDPRTGVYEQYF. The CDR3 region has the DNA TGTGCCATCAGTGACCCTCGGACAGGGGTCTACGAGCAGTACTTC.

V is TRBV9 and J is TRBJ1-1; D might be TRBD1 (6 bases). Trimming removed 1 base at V and 3 bases at J, with 7 bases between. This CDR3 is built from 13 residues. The germline V gene encodes CDR1 SGDLS and CDR2 YYNGEE. CDR3 DNA sequence: TGTGCCAGCAGCGTAAACAGGGACACTGAAGCTTTCTTT. It is translated as CASSVNRDTEAFF. The whole variable domain, remainder taken from reference TRBV9 and TRBJ1-1, is DSGVTQTPKHLITATGQRVTLRCSPRSGDLSVYWYQQSLDQGLQFLIQYYNGEERAKGNILERFSAQQFPDLHSELNLSSLELGDSALYFCASSVNRDTEAFFGQGTRLTVV.

The chain employs TRBV5-4 and TRBJ2-5; the match to TRBD2 covers 8 bases. This CDR3 comprises 16 residues. J gave up 3 bases and V 4 bases, and 11 bases lay outside the gene matches. CDR1 SGHNT and CDR2 YYREEE come from the germline V gene (reference sequence). CDR3 sequence: CASSQTSEGWEETQYF. CDR3 nucleotides: TGTGCCAGCAGCCAGACTAGCGAAGGCTGGGAAGAGACCCAGTACTTC.

The CDR3 sequence is CASSPEYRNTEAFF. CDR3 sequence (DNA): TGTGCCAGCTCACCGGAATACAGGAACACTGAAGCTTTCTTT. This chain connects TRBV18 to TRBJ1-1; D is uncertain. The germline V and J ends were trimmed by 3 bases and 1 base, with 9 bases remaining between them. The CDR3 is 14 amino acids. Looked up from germline, CDR1 is KGHSH and CDR2 is LQKENI. The full variable domain, with the rest looked up from reference TRBV18 and TRBJ1-1, is NAGVMQNPRHLVRRRGQEARLRCSPMKGHSHVYWYRQLPEEGLKFMVYLQKENIIDESGMPKERFSAEFPKEGPSILRIQQVVRGDSAAYFCASSPEYRNTEAFFGQGTRLTVV.

The chain employs TRBV7-9 and TRBJ1-2, with D possibly being TRBD1 (5 bases). Trimming shortened V by 2 bases and J by 7 bases, and 11 bases separated the two germline ends. CDR1 is SEHNR and CDR2 is FQNEAQ in the germline V gene (reference sequence). The CDR3 covers 13 residues. CDR3 nucleotide sequence: TGTGCCAGCAGCTTATCAGGGTTTGTTGGCTACACCTTC. This codes for CASSLSGFVGYTF.

The J gene is TRBJ2-1, the V gene TRBV28, with D hard to call. The germline CDR1 and CDR2 sequences are MDHEN and SYDVKM. The length of the CDR3 is 21 residues. V was trimmed by 1 base and J by 0 bases, leaving 25 bases between them. The CDR3 protein is CASSLYGRWVIRQSSYNEQFF. CDR3 sequence (DNA): TGTGCCAGCAGTTTATACGGTAGATGGGTGATCCGCCAAAGCTCCTACAATGAGCAGTTCTTC.

The chain uses TRBV18 and TRBJ1-5, with D perhaps matching TRBD1 (6 bases). The CDR3 spans 14 residues. The V end was cut by 6 bases, the J end by 4 bases, with 13 bases between. From germline, CDR1 is KGHSH and CDR2 LQKENI. The CDR3 DNA reads TGTGCCAGCTCCCAACAGGGCCGAAATCAGCCCCAGCATTTT. It specifies CASSQQGRNQPQHF.

The chain links TRBV5-8 to TRBJ2-1, with TRBD2 matching 12 bases. Germline CDR1 SGHTS, CDR2 YDEGEE. This CDR3 is 15 amino acids long. V was clipped by 4 bases and J by 8 bases; unmatched bases: 7. CDR3 in DNA: TGTGCCAGCAGCCGAAGACTAGCGGGAGCGGATGAGCAGTTCTTC. Its protein product is CASSRRLAGADEQFF. The complete variable domain, with remaining parts taken from reference TRBV5-8 and TRBJ2-1, reads EAGVTQSPTHLIKTRGQQATLRCSPISGHTSVYWYQQALGLGLQFLLWYDEGEERNRGNFPPRFSGRQFPNYSSELNVNALELEDSALYLCASSRRLAGADEQFFGPGTRLTVL.

The chain links TRBV29-1 to TRBJ2-1, with D perhaps TRBD1 or TRBD2 (7 bases each). Trimming shortened V by 3 bases and J by 8 bases, and 23 bases separated the two germline ends. The CDR3 length is 16 residues. Per germline, CDR1 SQVTM and CDR2 ANQGSEA. This CDR3 reads CSVDGKGRGGSDEQFF. CDR3 nucleotide sequence: TGCAGCGTTGATGGGAAGGGCAGGGGGGGGAGCGATGAGCAGTTCTTC.

This clonotype was seen once. This sequence joins TRBV6-5 and TRBJ2-7, with TRBD1 identical over 9 bases. Looked up from germline, CDR1 is MNHEY and CDR2 is SVGAGI. This CDR3 has 14 amino acids. Trimming at V came to 2 bases and at J to 4 bases, leaving 3 bases not matched to a gene. The CDR3 protein is CASSYTGGNYEQYF. CDR3 coding DNA: TGTGCCAGCAGTTACACAGGGGGCAATTACGAGCAGTACTTC.

This clonotype has just one count. This chain joins TRBV27 and TRBJ2-1; a weak D match, TRBD1 (5 bases). V gave up 0 bases and J gave up 10 bases, with 10 bases separating them. The germline CDR1 and CDR2 sequences are MNHEY and SMNVEV (reference sequence). The length of the CDR3 is 13 residues. CDR3 in DNA: TGTGCCAGCAGTTTATCACAGGCACTAGAGCAGTTCTTC. Translated, it gives CASSLSQALEQFF.

The chain links TRBV13 to TRBJ2-1; 7 bases are shared with TRBD2. The CDR3 extends over 17 amino acids. Looked up from germline, CDR1 is PRHDT and CDR2 is FYEKMQ (reference sequence). The trim removed 5 bases at V and 1 base at J, leaving 11 bases unmatched. The CDR3 DNA follows: TGTGCCAGCAGCGTTGCAACCGGACTAGGTTCCTACAATGAGCAGTTCTTC. This encodes CASSVATGLGSYNEQFF.

The chain has TRBV20-1 and TRBJ1-6, with no clear D. This CDR3 is built from 14 residues. V lost 5 bases to trimming and J lost 0 bases, with 8 bases between them. The germline gives CDR1 DFQATT, CDR2 SNEGSKA (reference sequence). This CDR3 is CSAWESSYNSPLHF. Written as DNA, the CDR3 is TGCAGTGCTTGGGAGAGCTCCTATAATTCACCCCTCCACTTT.

The chain joins TRBV12-3 or TRBV12-4 to TRBJ1-1, with D unresolved. The CDR3 is 11 amino acids. V lost 6 bases and J 11 bases, leaving 13 bases between the germline ends. The chain's CDR3 is CASSNRSPAFF. The CDR3 DNA reads as TGTGCCAGCAGCAACCGTTCGCCCGCTTTCTTT.

This chain links TRBV4-2 with TRBJ2-2; D is undetermined. The germline V and J ends were trimmed by 2 bases and 0 bases, with 10 bases remaining between them. The germline V gene has CDR1 LGHNA and CDR2 YNFKEQ. This CDR3 spans 16 amino acids. The CDR3 DNA reads TGTGCCAGCAGCCAATGGGTTTCGGCGAACACCGGGGAGCTGTTTTTT. Residues: CASSQWVSANTGELFF.

J is TRBJ2-7 and V is TRBV3-1; 9 positions agree with TRBD2. The CDR3 runs to 15 residues. With 7 bases clipped from V and 2 bases from J, the junction kept 9 bases outside the gene matches. Germline V gives CDR1 LGHDT, CDR2 YNNKEL (reference sequence). The CDR3 bases are TGTGCCAGCACCCCATTAGCGGGAGTTACCTACGAGCAGTACTTC. The encoded protein is CASTPLAGVTYEQYF.

This clonotype was recorded once. The chain employs TRBV2 and TRBJ2-7, with D hard to call. V lost 4 bases and J lost 3, with 7 bases in between. This CDR3 is built from 12 residues. Germline CDR1 and CDR2: SNHLY and FYNNEI. The CDR3 spells CASSAQGYEQYF. CDR3 in DNA: TGTGCCAGCAGTGCCCAAGGCTACGAGCAGTACTTC.

The chain couples TRBV6-5 to TRBJ2-7, with D perhaps matching TRBD2 (6 bases). The CDR3 has 13 amino acids. In germline, CDR1 is MNHEY, CDR2 SVGAGI. Between the trimmed V and J ends, which lost 6 bases and 2 bases, there was a span of 11 bases. In nucleotides, the CDR3 is TGTGCCAGCAGAGCAGGGACTGCCTACGAGCAGTACTTC. Amino acids: CASRAGTAYEQYF.

The chain uses TRBV24-1 and TRBJ2-1; possible D gene TRBD2, 6 bases. Trimming shortened V by 4 bases and J by 3 bases, and 12 bases separated the two germline ends. The CDR3 has 15 amino acids. The germline CDR1 and CDR2 sequences are KGHDR and SFDVKD. The CDR3 protein is CATSDKGGVYNEQFF. The CDR3, as DNA: TGTGCCACCAGTGACAAGGGAGGCGTCTACAATGAGCAGTTCTTC.

The chain is built from TRBV7-2 and TRBJ2-5; D is unclear. CDR1 and CDR2 from the germline V gene are SGHTA and FQGNSA. The CDR3 totals 14 residues. Trimming cost V 5 bases and J 0 bases, with 10 bases left between them. DNA of the CDR3: TGTGCCAGCAGCCCACGGAATTACCAAGAGACCCAGTACTTC. As protein: CASSPRNYQETQYF.

The chain has TRBV5-1 and TRBJ2-2; D ambiguous. CDR1 and CDR2 from the germline V gene are SGHRS and YFSETQ. Trimming pared 0 bases from V and 7 bases from J, leaving 16 bases between. The CDR3 spans 16 residues. DNA of the CDR3: TGCGCCAGCAGCTTGGCCGTCGCTACAGTTGGCGGGGAGCTGTTTTTT. Translated: CASSLAVATVGGELFF.

The rearrangement links TRBV30 to TRBJ2-4, with 9 nucleotides matching TRBD2. Looked up from germline, CDR1 is GTSNPN and CDR2 is SVGIG (reference sequence). The junction had 7 bases not matched to a gene; V was cut back by 2 bases and J by 5 bases. This CDR3 contains 15 residues. The CDR3 sequence: CAWSPAAGGENIQYF. Here the CDR3 DNA reads TGTGCCTGGAGTCCCGCTGCGGGAGGGGAAAACATTCAGTACTTC.

This chain links TRBV5-1 with TRBJ2-1; 9 bases line up with TRBD2. In germline, CDR1 is SGHRS, CDR2 YFSETQ. The CDR3 contains 15 residues. Trimming removed 0 bases from V and 6 bases from J; junction bases left unmatched: 4. The CDR3 DNA is TGCGCCAGCAGCTTGGTAGCGGGAGCGGGCAATGAGCAGTTCTTC. Translation: CASSLVAGAGNEQFF.

V is TRBV20-1 and J is TRBJ2-3; TRBD2 agrees at 10 bases. The CDR3 extends over 16 amino acids. Germline assignment: CDR1 DFQATT and CDR2 SNEGSKA (reference sequence). V lost 0 bases and J lost 9; bases outside the gene matches: 12. Here the CDR3 reads CSARDGLAETSGTQYF. CDR3 coding DNA: TGCAGTGCTAGAGACGGACTAGCGGAGACTTCGGGGACGCAGTATTTT.

The CDR3 here is CASSPLGLDETQYF. CDR3 nucleotide sequence: TGCGCCAGCAGCCCCCTGGGTCTTGACGAGACCCAGTACTTC. The genes are TRBV4-3 and TRBJ2-5, with unresolved D. From germline, CDR1 is LGHNA and CDR2 YSLEER. CDR3 length: 14 amino acids. Trimming removed 4 bases at V and 5 bases at J, with 14 bases between.

V is TRBV11-2 and J is TRBJ1-1; no clear D. This CDR3 contains 12 residues. Trimming took off 5 bases at V and 10 bases at J, with 14 bases between the two ends. Germline V gives CDR1 SGHAT, CDR2 FQNNGV. CDR3: CASSLNGQLAFF. The CDR3, as DNA: TGTGCCAGCAGCCTGAATGGGCAGTTAGCTTTCTTT.

The V and J genes are TRBV20-1 and TRBJ2-1; TRBD2 agrees at 11 bases. The CDR3 loop spans 14 amino acids. Trimming at V came to 3 bases and at J to 9 bases, leaving 7 bases not matched to a gene. Germline lookup yields CDR1 DFQATT and CDR2 SNEGSKA (reference sequence). The CDR3 here is CSASLAGGRVEQFF. The CDR3 DNA reads TGCAGTGCTAGCTTAGCGGGAGGGCGCGTTGAGCAGTTCTTC.

This chain connects TRBV10-2 to TRBJ1-5; D unresolved. Trimming removed 8 bases from V and 2 bases from J, with 13 bases in between. Germline V lookup: CDR1 WSHSY, CDR2 SAAADI. CDR3 length: 14 amino acids. CDR3 in amino acids: CASRAGIGNQPQHF. The CDR3 bases are TGCGCCAGCCGAGCTGGGATTGGCAATCAGCCCCAGCATTTT.